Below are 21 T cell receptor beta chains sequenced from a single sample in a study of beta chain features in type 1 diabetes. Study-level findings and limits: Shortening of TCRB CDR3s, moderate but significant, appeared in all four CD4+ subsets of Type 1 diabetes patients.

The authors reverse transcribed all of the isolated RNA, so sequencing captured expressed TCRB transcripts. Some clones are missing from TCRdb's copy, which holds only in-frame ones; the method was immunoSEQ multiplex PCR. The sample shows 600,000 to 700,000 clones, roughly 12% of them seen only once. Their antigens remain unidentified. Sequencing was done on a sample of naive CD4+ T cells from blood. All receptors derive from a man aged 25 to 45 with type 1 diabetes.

CDR3 protein: CASSVTSGQETQYF. The DNA of the CDR3 is TGTGCCAGCAGCGTAACTAGCGGTCAAGAGACCCAGTACTTC. This chain connects TRBV9 to TRBJ2-5; 8 bases line up with TRBD2. Germline trimming cut 1 base from V and 2 bases from J; bases unmatched to any gene: 1. The length of the CDR3 is 14 residues. From germline, CDR1 is SGDLS and CDR2 YYNGEE.

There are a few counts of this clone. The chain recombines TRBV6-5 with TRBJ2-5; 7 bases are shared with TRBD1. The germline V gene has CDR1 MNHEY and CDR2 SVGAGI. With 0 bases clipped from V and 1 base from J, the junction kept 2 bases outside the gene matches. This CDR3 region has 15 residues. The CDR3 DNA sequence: TGTGCCAGCAGTTACTCGAACAGGGGCCAAGAGACCCAGTACTTC. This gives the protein CASSYSNRGQETQYF.

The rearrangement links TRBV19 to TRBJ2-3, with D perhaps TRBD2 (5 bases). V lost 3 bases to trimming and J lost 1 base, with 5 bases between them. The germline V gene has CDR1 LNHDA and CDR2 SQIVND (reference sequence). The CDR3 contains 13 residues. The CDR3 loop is CASSMRGTDTQYF. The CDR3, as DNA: TGTGCCAGTAGTATGCGGGGCACAGATACGCAGTATTTT.

The CDR3, as DNA: TGTGCCAGCACCCGGACAGGGGATTCACCCCTCCACTTT. As protein: CASTRTGDSPLHF. V gene TRBV7-9 combines with J gene TRBJ1-6; 9 bases are shared with TRBD1. Trimming cost V 7 bases and J 8 bases; bases outside gene matches: 3. This CDR3 spans 13 amino acids. Germline V gene lookup returns CDR1 SEHNR and CDR2 FQNEAQ (reference sequence).

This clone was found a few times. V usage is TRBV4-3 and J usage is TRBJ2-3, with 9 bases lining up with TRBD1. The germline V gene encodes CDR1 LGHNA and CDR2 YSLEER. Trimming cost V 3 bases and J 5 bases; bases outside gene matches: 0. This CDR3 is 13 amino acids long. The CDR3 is CASSQTGGDTQYF. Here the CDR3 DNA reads TGCGCCAGCAGCCAGACAGGGGGAGATACGCAGTATTTT.

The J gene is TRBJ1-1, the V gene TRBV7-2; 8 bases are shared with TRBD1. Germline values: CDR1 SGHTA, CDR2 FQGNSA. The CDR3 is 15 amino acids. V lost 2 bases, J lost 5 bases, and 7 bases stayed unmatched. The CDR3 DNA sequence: TGTGCCAGCAGCTTACCAGGGGGCGTGGGTACTGAAGCTTTCTTT. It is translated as CASSLPGGVGTEAFF.

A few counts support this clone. The CDR3 nucleotides are TGTGCCAGCAACCCGACCCCAGCCGGGGGCCGATGGTGGACTACGCAGTATTTT. Translated: CASNPTPAGGRWWTTQYF. The chain combines TRBV9 with TRBJ2-3; D could derive from TRBD1 or TRBD2 (6 bases each). Between the trimmed V and J ends, which lost 6 bases and 8 bases, there was a span of 31 bases. CDR1 is SGDLS and CDR2 is YYNGEE in the germline V gene. This CDR3 is built from 18 residues.

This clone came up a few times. The CDR3 sequence is CASSSGPPSSGNTIYF. The CDR3 region has the DNA TGTGCCAGCAGTTCAGGGCCCCCGAGCTCTGGAAACACCATATATTTT. The rearrangement uses TRBV2 and TRBJ1-3; D possibly corresponds to TRBD1 (5 bases). This CDR3 is built from 16 residues. V lost 5 bases and J 0 bases, leaving 14 bases between the germline ends. The germline V gene has CDR1 SNHLY and CDR2 FYNNEI.

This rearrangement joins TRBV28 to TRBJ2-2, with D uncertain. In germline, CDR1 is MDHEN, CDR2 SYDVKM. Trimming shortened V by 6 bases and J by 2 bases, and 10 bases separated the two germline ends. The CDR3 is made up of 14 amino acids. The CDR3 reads CASRLTSNTGELFF. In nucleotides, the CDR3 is TGTGCCAGCAGATTGACAAGTAACACCGGGGAGCTGTTTTTT.

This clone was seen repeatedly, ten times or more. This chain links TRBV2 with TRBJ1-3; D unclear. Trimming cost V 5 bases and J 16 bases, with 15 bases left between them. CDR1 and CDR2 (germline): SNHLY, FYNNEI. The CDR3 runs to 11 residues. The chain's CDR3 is CASSTLGSMYF. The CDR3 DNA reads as TGTGCCAGCAGTACTCTCGGAAGTATGTATTTT.

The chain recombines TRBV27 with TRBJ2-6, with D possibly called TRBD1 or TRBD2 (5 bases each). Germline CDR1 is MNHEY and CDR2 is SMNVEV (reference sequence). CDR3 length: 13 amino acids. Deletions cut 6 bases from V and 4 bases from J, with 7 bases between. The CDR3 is CASSRGGANVLTF. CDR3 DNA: TGTGCCAGCAGCCGGGGCGGGGCCAACGTCCTGACTTTC. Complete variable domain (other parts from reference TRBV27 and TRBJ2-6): EAQVTQNPRYLITVTGKKLTVTCSQNMNHEYMSWYRQDPGLGLRQIYYSMNVEVTDKGDVPEGYKVSRKEKRNFPLILESPSPNQTSLYFCASSRGGANVLTFGAGSRLTVL.

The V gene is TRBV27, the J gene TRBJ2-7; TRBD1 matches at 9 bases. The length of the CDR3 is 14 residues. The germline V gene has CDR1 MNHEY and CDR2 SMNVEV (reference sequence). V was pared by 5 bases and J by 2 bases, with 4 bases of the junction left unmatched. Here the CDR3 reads CASSPRTGAYEQYF. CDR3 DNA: TGTGCCAGCAGTCCCCGGACAGGGGCCTACGAGCAGTACTTC.

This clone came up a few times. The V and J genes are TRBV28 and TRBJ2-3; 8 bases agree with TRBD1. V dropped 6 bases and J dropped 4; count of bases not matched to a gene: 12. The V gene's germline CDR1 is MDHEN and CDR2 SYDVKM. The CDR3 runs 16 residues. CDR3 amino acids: CASSETGAAEADTQYF. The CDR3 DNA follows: TGTGCCAGCAGCGAGACAGGGGCGGCGGAAGCAGATACGCAGTATTTT.

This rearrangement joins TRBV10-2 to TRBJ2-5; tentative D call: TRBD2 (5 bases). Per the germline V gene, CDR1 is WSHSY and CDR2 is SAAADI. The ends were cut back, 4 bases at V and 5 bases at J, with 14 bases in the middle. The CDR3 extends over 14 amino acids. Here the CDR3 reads CASSVGGTTETQYF. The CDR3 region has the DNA TGCGCCAGCAGTGTAGGAGGCACAACGGAGACCCAGTACTTC.

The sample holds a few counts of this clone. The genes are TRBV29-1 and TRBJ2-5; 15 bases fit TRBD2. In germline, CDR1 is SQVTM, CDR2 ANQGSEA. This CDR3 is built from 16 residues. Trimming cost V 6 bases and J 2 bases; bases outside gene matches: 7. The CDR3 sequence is CSVVLGTSGGQETQYF. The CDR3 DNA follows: TGCAGCGTCGTACTCGGGACTAGCGGGGGGCAAGAGACCCAGTACTTC.

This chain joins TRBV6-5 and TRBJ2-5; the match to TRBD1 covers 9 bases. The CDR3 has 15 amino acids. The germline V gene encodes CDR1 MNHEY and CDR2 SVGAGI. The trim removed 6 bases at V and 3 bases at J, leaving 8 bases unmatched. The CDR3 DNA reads TGTGCCAGCAGACCCCGGACAGGGGAGGAAGAGACCCAGTACTTC. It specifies CASRPRTGEEETQYF.

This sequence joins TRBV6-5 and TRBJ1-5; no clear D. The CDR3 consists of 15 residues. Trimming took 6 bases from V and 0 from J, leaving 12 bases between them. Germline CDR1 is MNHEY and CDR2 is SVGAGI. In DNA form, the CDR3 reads TGTGCCAGCAGCCTCAGGACCTATAGCAATCAGCCCCAGCATTTT. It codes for CASSLRTYSNQPQHF.

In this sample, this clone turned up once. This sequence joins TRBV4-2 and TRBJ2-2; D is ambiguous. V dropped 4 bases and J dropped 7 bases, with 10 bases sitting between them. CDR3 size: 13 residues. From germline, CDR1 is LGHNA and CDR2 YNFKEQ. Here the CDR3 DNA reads TGTGCCAGCAGCCCCCCTGTAATCGGGGAGCTGTTTTTT. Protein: CASSPPVIGELFF.

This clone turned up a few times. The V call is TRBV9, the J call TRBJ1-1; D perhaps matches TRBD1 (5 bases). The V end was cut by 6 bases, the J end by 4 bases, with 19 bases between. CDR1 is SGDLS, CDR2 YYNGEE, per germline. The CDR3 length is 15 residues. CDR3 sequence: CASTPSGAVPTEAFF. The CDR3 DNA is TGTGCCAGCACCCCTTCCGGGGCAGTCCCCACTGAAGCTTTCTTT.

As DNA, the CDR3 is TGTGCCAGCTCACCCCGAGGGTCCGGGACGCCTACCGGGGAGCTGTTTTTT. This translates into CASSPRGSGTPTGELFF. The rearrangement joins TRBV18 to TRBJ2-2; D is perhaps TRBD1 or TRBD2 (5 bases each). V gave up 3 bases and J gave up 5 bases, with 19 bases separating them. The CDR3 consists of 17 residues. Germline V gene sequence: CDR1 KGHSH, CDR2 LQKENI. The variable domain in full, completed from reference TRBV18 and TRBJ2-2, reads NAGVMQNPRHLVRRRGQEARLRCSPMKGHSHVYWYRQLPEEGLKFMVYLQKENIIDESGMPKERFSAEFPKEGPSILRIQQVVRGDSAAYFCASSPRGSGTPTGELFFGEGSRLTVL.

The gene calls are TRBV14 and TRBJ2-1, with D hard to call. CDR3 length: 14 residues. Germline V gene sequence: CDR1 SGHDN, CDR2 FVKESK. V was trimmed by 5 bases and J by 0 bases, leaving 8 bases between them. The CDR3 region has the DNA TGTGCCAGCAGCTTATTAAGCTCCTACAATGAGCAGTTCTTC. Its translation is CASSLLSSYNEQFF.